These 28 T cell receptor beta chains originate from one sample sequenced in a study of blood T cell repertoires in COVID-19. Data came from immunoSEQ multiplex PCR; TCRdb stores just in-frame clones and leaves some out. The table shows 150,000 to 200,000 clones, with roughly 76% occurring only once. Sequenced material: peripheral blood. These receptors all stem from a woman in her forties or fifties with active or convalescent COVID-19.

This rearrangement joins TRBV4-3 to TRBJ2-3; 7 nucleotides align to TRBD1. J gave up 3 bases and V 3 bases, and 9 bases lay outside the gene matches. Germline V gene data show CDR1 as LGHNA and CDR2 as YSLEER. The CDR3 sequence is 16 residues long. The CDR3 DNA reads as TGCGCCAGCAGCCAGGTAGACAGGGCTCTTACAGATACGCAGTATTTT. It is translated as CASSQVDRALTDTQYF.

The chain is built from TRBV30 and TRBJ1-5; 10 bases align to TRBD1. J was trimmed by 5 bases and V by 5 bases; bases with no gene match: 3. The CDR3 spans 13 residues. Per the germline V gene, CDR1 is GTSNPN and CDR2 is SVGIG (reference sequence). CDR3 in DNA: TGTGCCTGGGGGACAGGGGATTATCAGCCCCAGCATTTT. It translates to CAWGTGDYQPQHF.

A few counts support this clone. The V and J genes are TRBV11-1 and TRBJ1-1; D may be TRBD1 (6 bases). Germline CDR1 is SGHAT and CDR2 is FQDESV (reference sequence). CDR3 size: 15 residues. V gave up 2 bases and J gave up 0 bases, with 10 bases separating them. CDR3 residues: CASSLFGQMNTEAFF. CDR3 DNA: TGTGCCAGCAGCTTATTCGGACAGATGAACACTGAAGCTTTCTTT. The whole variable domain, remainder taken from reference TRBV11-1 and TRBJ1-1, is EAEVAQSPRYKITEKSQAVAFWCDPISGHATLYWYRQILGQGPELLVQFQDESVVDDSQLPKDRFSAERLKGVDSTLKIQPAELGDSAMYLCASSLFGQMNTEAFFGQGTRLTVV.

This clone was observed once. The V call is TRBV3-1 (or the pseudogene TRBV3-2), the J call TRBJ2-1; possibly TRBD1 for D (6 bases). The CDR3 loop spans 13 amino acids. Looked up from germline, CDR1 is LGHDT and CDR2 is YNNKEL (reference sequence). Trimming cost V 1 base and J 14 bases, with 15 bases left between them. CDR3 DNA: TGTGCCAGCAGCCAAGGTTCTACTAGGGGGAAGTTCTTC. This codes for CASSQGSTRGKFF.

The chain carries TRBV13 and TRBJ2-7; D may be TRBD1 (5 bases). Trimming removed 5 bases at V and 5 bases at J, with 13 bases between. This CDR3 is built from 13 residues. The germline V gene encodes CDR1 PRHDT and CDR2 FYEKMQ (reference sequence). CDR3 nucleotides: TGTGCCAGCAGCCGCAGGGTTTTGCACGAGCAGTACTTC. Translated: CASSRRVLHEQYF.

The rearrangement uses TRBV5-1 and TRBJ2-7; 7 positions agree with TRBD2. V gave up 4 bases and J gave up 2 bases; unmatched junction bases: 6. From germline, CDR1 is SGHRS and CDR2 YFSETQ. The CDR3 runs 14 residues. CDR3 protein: CASSPAGRAYEQYF. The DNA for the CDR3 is TGCGCCAGCAGCCCTGCAGGGAGGGCCTACGAGCAGTACTTC.

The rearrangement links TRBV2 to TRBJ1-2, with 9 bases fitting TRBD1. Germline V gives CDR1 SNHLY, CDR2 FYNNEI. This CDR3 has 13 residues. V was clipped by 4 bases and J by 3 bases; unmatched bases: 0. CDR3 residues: CASSGTGDYGYTF. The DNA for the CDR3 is TGTGCCAGCAGTGGGACAGGGGACTATGGCTACACCTTC. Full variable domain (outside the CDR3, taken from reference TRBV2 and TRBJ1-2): EPEVTQTPSHQVTQMGQEVILRCVPISNHLYFYWYRQILGQKVEFLVSFYNNEISEKSEIFDDQFSVERPDGSNFTLKIRSTKLEDSAMYFCASSGTGDYGYTFGSGTRLTVV.

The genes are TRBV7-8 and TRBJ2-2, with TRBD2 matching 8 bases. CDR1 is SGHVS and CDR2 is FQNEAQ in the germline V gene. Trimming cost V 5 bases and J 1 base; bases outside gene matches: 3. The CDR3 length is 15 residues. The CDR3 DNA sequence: TGTGCCAGCAGCCCACTAGCGGTGAACACCGGGGAGCTGTTTTTT. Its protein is CASSPLAVNTGELFF.

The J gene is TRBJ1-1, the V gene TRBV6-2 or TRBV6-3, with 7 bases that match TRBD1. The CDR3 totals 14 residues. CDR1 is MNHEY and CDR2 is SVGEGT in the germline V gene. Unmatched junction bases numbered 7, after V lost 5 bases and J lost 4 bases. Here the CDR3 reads CASSDRQGRTEAFF. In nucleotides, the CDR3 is TGTGCCAGCAGTGACAGACAGGGACGCACTGAAGCTTTCTTT.

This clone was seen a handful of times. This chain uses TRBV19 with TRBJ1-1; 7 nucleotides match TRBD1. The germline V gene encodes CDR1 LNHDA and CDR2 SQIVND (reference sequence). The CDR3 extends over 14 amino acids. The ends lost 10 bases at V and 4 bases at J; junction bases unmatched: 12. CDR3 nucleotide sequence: TGTGCCACCTCCCGGGACAGCGAATTCACTGAAGCTTTCTTT. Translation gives CATSRDSEFTEAFF.

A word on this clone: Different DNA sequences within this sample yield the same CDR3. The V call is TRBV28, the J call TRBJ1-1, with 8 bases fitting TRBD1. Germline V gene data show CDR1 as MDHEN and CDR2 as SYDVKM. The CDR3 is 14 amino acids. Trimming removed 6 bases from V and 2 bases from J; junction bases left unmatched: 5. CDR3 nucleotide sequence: TGTGCCAGCAGCCCCGACAGGGGCAACACTGAAGCTTTCTTT. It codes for CASSPDRGNTEAFF.

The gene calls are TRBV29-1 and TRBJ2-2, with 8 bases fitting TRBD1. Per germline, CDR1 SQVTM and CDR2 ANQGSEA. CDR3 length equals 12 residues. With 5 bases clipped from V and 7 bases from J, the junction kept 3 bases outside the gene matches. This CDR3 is CSVRQGNGELFF. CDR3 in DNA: TGCAGCGTTAGACAGGGGAACGGGGAGCTGTTTTTT.

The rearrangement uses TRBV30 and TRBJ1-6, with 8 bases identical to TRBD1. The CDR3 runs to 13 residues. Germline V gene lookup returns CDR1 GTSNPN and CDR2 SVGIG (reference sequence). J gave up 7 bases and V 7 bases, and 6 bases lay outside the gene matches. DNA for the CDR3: TGTGCCTTCGAGCAGGGGGCCAATTCACCCCTCCACTTT. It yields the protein CAFEQGANSPLHF.

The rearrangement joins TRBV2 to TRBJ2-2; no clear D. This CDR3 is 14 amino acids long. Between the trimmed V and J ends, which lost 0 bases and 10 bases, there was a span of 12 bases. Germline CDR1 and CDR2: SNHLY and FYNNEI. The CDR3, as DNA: TGTGCCAGCAGTGAAGCTTTACAGAGCCTGGAGCTGTTTTTT. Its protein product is CASSEALQSLELFF.

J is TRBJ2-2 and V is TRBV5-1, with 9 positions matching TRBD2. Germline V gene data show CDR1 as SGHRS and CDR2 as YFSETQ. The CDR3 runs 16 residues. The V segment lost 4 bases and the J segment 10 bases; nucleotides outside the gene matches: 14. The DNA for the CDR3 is TGCGCCAGCAGCCCCACCCTAGCGGGGAGGTCGTCGGAGCTGTTTTTT. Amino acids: CASSPTLAGRSSELFF. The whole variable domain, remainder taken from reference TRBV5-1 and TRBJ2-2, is KAGVTQTPRYLIKTRGQQVTLSCSPISGHRSVSWYQQTPGQGLQFLFEYFSETQRNKGNFPGRFSGRQFSNSRSEMNVSTLELGDSALYLCASSPTLAGRSSELFFGEGSRLTVL.

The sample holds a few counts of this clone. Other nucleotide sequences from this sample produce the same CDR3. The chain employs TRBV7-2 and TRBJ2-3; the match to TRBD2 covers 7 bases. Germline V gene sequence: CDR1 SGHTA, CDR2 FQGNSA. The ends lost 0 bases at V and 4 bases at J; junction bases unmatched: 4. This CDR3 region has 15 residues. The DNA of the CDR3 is TGTGCCAGCAGCTTAGCGGGAGGGGTGGCAGATACGCAGTATTTT. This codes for CASSLAGGVADTQYF.

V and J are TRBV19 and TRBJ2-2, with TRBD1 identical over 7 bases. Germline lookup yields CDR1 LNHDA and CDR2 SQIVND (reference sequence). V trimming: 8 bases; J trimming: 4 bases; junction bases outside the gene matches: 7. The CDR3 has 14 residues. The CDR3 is CASEDRAGTGELFF. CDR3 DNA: TGTGCCAGTGAAGACAGGGCGGGCACCGGGGAGCTGTTTTTT.

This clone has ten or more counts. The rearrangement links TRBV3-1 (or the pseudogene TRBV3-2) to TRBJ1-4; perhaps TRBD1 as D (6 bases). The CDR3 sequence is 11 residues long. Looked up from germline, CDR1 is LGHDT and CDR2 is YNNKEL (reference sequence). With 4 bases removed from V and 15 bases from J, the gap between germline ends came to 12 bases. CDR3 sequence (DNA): TGTGCCAGCAGCCGGGGGCGAGGAATGTTTTTT. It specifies CASSRGRGMFF.

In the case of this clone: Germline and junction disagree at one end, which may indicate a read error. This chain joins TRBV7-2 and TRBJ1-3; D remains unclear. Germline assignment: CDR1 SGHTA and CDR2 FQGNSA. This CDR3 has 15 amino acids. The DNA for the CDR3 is TGTGCCAGCACCTTAAGGTCGGGGTTCGGAAACACCATATATTTT. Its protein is CASTLRSGFGNTIYF. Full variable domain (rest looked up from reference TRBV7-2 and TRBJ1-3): GAGVSQSPSNKVTEKGKDVELRCDPISGHTALYWYRQSLGQGLEFLIYFQGNSAPDKSGLPSDRFSAERTGGSVSTLTIQRTQQEDSAVYLCASTLRSGFGNTIYFGEGSWLTVV.

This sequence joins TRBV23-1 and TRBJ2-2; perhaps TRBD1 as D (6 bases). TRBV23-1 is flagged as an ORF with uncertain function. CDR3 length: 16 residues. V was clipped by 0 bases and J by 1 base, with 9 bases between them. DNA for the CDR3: TGCGCCAGCAGTCAATCGGGACACAAGAACACCGGGGAGCTGTTTTTT. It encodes CASSQSGHKNTGELFF.

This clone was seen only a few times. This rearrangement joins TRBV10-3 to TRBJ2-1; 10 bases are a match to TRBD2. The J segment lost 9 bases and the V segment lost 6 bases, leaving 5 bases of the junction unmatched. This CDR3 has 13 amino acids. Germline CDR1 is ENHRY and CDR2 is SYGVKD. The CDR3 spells CAISPSSGGEQFF. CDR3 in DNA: TGTGCCATCAGCCCGTCTAGCGGGGGTGAGCAGTTCTTC.

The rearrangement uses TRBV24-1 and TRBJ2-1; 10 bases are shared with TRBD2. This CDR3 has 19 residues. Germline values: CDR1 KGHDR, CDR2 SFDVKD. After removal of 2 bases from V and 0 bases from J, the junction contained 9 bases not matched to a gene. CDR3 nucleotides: TGTGCCACCAGTGATTCCTCGGATAGCGGGAGGCACTCCTACAATGAGCAGTTCTTC. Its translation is CATSDSSDSGRHSYNEQFF.

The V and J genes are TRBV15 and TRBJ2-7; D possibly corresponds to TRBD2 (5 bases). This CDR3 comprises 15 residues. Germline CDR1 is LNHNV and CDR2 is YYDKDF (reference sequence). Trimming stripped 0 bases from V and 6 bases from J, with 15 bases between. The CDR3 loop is CATSRETRRLSEQYF. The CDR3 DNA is TGTGCCACCAGCAGAGAGACAAGGAGGCTCTCCGAGCAGTACTTC.

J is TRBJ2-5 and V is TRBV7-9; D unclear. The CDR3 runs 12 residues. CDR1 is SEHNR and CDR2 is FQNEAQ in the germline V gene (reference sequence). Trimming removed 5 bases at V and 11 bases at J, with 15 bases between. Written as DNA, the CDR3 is TGTGCCAGCAGCGGCGACTCCAAGAGTCAGTACTTC. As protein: CASSGDSKSQYF.

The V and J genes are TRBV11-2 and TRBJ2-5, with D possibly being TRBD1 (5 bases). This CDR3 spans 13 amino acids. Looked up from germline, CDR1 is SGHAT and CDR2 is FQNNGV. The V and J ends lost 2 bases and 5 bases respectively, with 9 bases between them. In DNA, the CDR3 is TGTGCCAGCAGCTTATACAGGACGGAGACCCAGTACTTC. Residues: CASSLYRTETQYF.

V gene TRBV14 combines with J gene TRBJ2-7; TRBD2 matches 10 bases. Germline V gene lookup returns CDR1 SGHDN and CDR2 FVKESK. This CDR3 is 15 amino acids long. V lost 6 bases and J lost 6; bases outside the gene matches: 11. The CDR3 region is CASRSLAGVKVEQYF. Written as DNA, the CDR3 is TGTGCCAGCAGATCCCTAGCGGGAGTCAAGGTCGAGCAGTACTTC.

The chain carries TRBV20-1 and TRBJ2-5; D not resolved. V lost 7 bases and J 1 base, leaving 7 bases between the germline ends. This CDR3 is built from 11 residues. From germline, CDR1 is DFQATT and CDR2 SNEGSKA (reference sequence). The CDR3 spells CSGQAQETQYF. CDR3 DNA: TGCAGTGGGCAGGCCCAAGAGACCCAGTACTTC.

DNA of the CDR3: TGTGCCAGCAGCGGGACAGGGGTCGAGCAGTACTTC. Translated, it gives CASSGTGVEQYF. The chain uses TRBV2 and TRBJ2-7; 10 nucleotides match TRBD1. The CDR3 extends over 12 amino acids. Germline CDR1 reads SNHLY; CDR2 reads FYNNEI. The V segment lost 6 bases and the J segment 6 bases; nucleotides outside the gene matches: 2.